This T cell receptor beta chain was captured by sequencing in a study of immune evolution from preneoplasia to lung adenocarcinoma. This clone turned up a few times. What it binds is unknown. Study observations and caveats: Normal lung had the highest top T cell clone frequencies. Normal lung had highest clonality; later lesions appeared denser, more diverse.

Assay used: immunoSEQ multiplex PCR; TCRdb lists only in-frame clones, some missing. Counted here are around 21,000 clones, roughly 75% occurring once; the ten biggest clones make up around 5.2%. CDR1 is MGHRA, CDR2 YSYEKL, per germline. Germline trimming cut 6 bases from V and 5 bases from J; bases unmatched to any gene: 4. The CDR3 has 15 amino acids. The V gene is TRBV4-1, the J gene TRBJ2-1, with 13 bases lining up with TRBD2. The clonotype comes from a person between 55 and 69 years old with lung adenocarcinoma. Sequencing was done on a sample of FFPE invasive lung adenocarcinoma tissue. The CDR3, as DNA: TGCGCCAGCAGACTAGGACTAGCGGGGGACAATGAGCAGTTCTTC. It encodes CASRLGLAGDNEQFF.